A selection of T cell receptor beta chains follows, all from one sample in a study of beta chain features in type 1 diabetes. The data were produced by immunoSEQ multiplex PCR, yet TCRdb's version contains in-frame clones alone and is incomplete. Of roughly 180,000 clones in the sample, about 8% were seen once. The sequencing input was central memory CD4+ T cells from blood. These receptors originate from a woman in her 40s with type 1 diabetes. Each CDR3 is given with its conserved first and last residue. D genes are given only for firm matches. The size of a clone is reported for some rows only, either as once, few or many, or as a class for expanded clones.

clone size | J gene | V gene | D gene | CDR3 DNA | CDR3 protein
few | TRBJ2-7 | TRBV5-4 | - | TGTGCCAGCAGCTTGGGTTCCAGCGGAACCTACGAGCAGTACTTC | CASSLGSSGTYEQYF
- | TRBJ2-3 | TRBV11-2 | - | TGTGCCAGCAGCTTAGTCCCAGGGCTTACAGATACGCAGTATTTT | CASSLVPGLTDTQYF
- | TRBJ1-5 | TRBV23-1 | - | TGCGCCAGCAGTCAATCGGAGGGGGGGTGGGGGTTCAATAGCAATCAGCCCCAGCATTTT | CASSQSEGGWGFNSNQPQHF
- | TRBJ1-3 | TRBV4-1 | - | TGCGCCAGCAGCCAAGATTCCAGGGGTGGAAACACCATATATTTT | CASSQDSRGGNTIYF
few | TRBJ2-7 | TRBV5-1 | TRBD1 | TGCGCCAGCAGCTGGGGACAGGGGCTCTACGAGCAGTACTTC | CASSWGQGLYEQYF
few | TRBJ2-1 | TRBV30 | - | TGTGCCTGGACAAGCGGTACCTTCAATGAGCAGTTCTTC | CAWTSGTFNEQFF
once | TRBJ1-2 | TRBV2 | - | TGTGCCAGCAGTACGGAGGATCCCTATGGCTACACCTTC | CASSTEDPYGYTF
- | TRBJ1-1 | TRBV7-2 | - | TGTGCCAGCAGCTTAGCGGGGGGAGAAGGTGAAGCTTTCTTT | CASSLAGGEGEAFF
- | TRBJ1-2 | TRBV6-6 | TRBD1 | TGTGCCAGCAACCGTCCCGGACAGGGAAGCTATGGCTACACCTTC | CASNRPGQGSYGYTF
- | TRBJ2-1 | TRBV7-3 | TRBD2 | TGTGCCAGCAGCCACACCTCCGGGACTAGCGGTAGAAATGAGCAGTTCTTC | CASSHTSGTSGRNEQFF
- | TRBJ2-7 | TRBV7-2 | - | TGTGCCAGCAGCTTAGGAGGGGGTCGCTCCTACGAGCAGTACTTC | CASSLGGGRSYEQYF
- | TRBJ1-2 | TRBV7-9 | TRBD1 | TGTGCCGGTCAGGGGGGACAGGGAGAATATGGCTACACCTTC | CAGQGGQGEYGYTF
- | TRBJ2-7 | TRBV2 | - | TGTGCCAGCAGCACAACAGGATACGAGCAGTACTTC | CASSTTGYEQYF
few | TRBJ2-1 | TRBV5-4 | TRBD1 | TGTGCCAGCAGCTTGGGGACAGGCCAGCGTGAGCAGTTCTTC | CASSLGTGQREQFF
- | TRBJ2-7 | TRBV28 | - | TGTGCCAGCAGTCGCCCCCATAGCCCCTACGAGCAGTACTTC | CASSRPHSPYEQYF
- | TRBJ2-5 | TRBV7-2 | TRBD2 | TGTGCCAGCAGCCCCGGGAGGGCTAGCGGGACAGAGACCCAGTACTTC | CASSPGRASGTETQYF
- | TRBJ2-3 | TRBV2 | TRBD2 | TGTGCCAGCAGCAGGACTAGCCCGAAGGCTAGCACAGATACGCAGTATTTT | CASSRTSPKASTDTQYF
- | TRBJ2-2 | TRBV5-4 | TRBD1 | TGTGCCAGCAGCCCCTCGACAGGGCCCTCCGGGGAGCTGTTTTTT | CASSPSTGPSGELFF
few | TRBJ2-5 | TRBV7-2 | TRBD1 | TGTGCCAGCAGCTCCACAGGGGGCTTAGAGACCCAGTACTTC | CASSSTGGLETQYF
- | TRBJ1-1 | TRBV4-1 | TRBD1 | TGCGCCAGCAGCCAAGAAGGGACAGGGAGATCTGAAGCTTTCTTT | CASSQEGTGRSEAFF
- | TRBJ1-1 | TRBV29-1 | TRBD1 | TGCAGCGTTGAAGGGGACAGAGCTGAATGGTTATGGGAAGCTTTCTTT | CSVEGDRAEWLWEAFF
few | TRBJ2-1 | TRBV7-7 | TRBD1 | TGTGCTAGCAGCGACGGGACAGGGAGCTACAATGAGCAGTTCTTC | CASSDGTGSYNEQFF